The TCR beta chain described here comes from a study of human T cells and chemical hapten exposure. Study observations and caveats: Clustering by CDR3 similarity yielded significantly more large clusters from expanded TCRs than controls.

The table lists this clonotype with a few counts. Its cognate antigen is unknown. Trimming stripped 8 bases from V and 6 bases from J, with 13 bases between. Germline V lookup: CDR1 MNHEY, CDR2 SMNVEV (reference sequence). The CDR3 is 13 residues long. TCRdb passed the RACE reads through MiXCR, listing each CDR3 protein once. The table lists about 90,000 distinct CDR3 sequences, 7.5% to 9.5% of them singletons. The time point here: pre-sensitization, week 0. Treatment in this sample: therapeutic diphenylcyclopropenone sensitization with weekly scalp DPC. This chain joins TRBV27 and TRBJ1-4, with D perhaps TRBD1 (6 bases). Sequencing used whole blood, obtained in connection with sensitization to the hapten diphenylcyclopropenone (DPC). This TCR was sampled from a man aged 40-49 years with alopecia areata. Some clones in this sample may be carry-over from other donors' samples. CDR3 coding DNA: TGTGCCAGCTTGGGGGCGCTTTATGAAAAACTGTTTTTT. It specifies CASLGALYEKLFF.